This T cell receptor beta chain was sequenced in a study of graft-versus-host responses after intestinal transplantation. Across the study: Recipients underwent multivisceral, liver-intestinal, or isolated intestinal transplants. Study-wide results and caveats: Peak circulating GvH clone levels were associated with early post-transplant HvG declines. When patients had graft-donor T cell macrochimerism, their allografts held high graft-versus-host to host-versus-graft clonal ratios. Detection of GvH clones occurred in recipient marrow, and some had their first appearance in ileum or blood.

This CDR3 contains 14 residues. Germline CDR1 is MNHEY and CDR2 is SMNVEV (reference sequence). V gave up 3 bases and J gave up 6 bases, with 11 bases separating them. Note on this clone: Its antigen is as yet unknown.

Assay: immunoSEQ multiplex PCR; the TCRdb copy retains only in-frame clones and omits some. The table shows roughly 53,000 clones, with more than 80% occurring only once. The chain recombines TRBV27 with TRBJ2-2; maybe TRBD1 (6 bases). The receptor comes from a human patient who received an intestinal transplant, so some T cells may come from the graft donor. The sequencing here drew on PBMCs, taken 650 to 670 days after intestinal transplant. For the CDR3, the DNA is TGTGCCAGCAGTTTTCAAAGGGGGTCCGGGGAGCTGTTTTTT. The encoded protein is CASSFQRGSGELFF.